This T cell receptor (beta chain) appears in the sequencing data of a study of OX40 agonist ivuxolimab in advanced cancers. Study overall: Dose-escalation patients suffered from hepatocellular carcinoma, melanoma, renal cell or head and neck cancer. Among those enrolled, mean age was 60 years (range about 23 to 90) and about 82% were male.

Sequenced by immunoSEQ multiplex PCR; TCRdb stores in-frame clones only, minus some. The sample contains around 46,000 clones, 77% of which appear only once. Trimming left V 2 bases short and J 1 base short, with 9 bases between. Germline-derived CDR1 and CDR2 are KGHSH and LQKENI. The CDR3 runs to 15 residues. The rearrangement links TRBV18 to TRBJ1-5; D gene ambiguous. The sequencing here drew on CD4+ or CD8+ T cells sorted from blood, taken in a trial of the OX40 agonist ivuxolimab. This receptor was taken from an adult with an advanced solid tumor such as melanoma, head and neck, liver or kidney cancer. The CDR3 DNA reads TGTGCCAGCTCACCAGCCGGCCGGAGCAATCAGCCCCAGCATTTT. It is translated as CASSPAGRSNQPQHF.